This T cell receptor (beta chain) was observed in a study of T cells in Graves' hyperthyroidism and ophthalmopathy. Ophthalmopathy cases met thresholds of Clinical Activity Score at least 3, NOSPECS grade at least 4 and duration under 3 months. Clinical symptoms, serum thyroxine and TRAb, thyroid ultrasound and orbital computed tomography were used for the diagnoses. Remarks on this clonotype: Its antigen is unidentified.

RNA transcripts yielded amplified TCR beta CDR3 regions. Researchers ran a first-round RT-PCR on the TCR CDR3 using the HTBI primer set. TCRdb passed the multiplex PCR reads through MiXCR, listing each CDR3 protein once. The data contain about 410,000 distinct CDR3 sequences, about 14% of them seen just once; the ten biggest clones take up less than 15%. The ends were cut back, 9 bases at V and 10 bases at J, with 17 bases in the middle. The CDR3 runs 12 residues. The study's findings and limits: Most thyroid clonotypes expanded above 0.001 were also detected in blood. Model-based prediction identified ophthalmopathy a median around 6.7 months prior to its onset.

The chain joins TRBV12-3 or TRBV12-4 to TRBJ2-3; D tentatively fits TRBD1 or TRBD2 (5 bases each). This TCR was sampled from a man between 18 and 29 years old with Graves' ophthalmopathy. Source material: blood. The CDR3 DNA reads as TGTGCCAGTTCCGGGGCCGGCAATCCGCAGTATTTT. Translated: CASSGAGNPQYF.